This TCR beta chain was obtained from a study of T cells in localized non-small cell lung cancer. This clone was counted only a few times. Measured with immunoSEQ multiplex PCR; TCRdb has only the in-frame clones, and not every one. The table has some 1,600 clones, roughly 27% seen once; the top ten hold under 25%. The CDR3 runs to 15 residues. V dropped 4 bases and J dropped 2 bases, with 13 bases sitting between them. The V gene's germline CDR1 is MDHEN and CDR2 SYDVKM. The chain uses TRBV28 and TRBJ2-3; no firm D call. This clonotype was obtained from a man aged 35-69 years with stage II squamous cell lung carcinoma. The sample was normal lung tissue next to the tumor, taken before any cancer treatment. The CDR3 coding sequence is TGTGCCAGCAGTTCCCCCCCCAAGCTCACAGATACGCAGTATTTT. It encodes CASSSPPKLTDTQYF.